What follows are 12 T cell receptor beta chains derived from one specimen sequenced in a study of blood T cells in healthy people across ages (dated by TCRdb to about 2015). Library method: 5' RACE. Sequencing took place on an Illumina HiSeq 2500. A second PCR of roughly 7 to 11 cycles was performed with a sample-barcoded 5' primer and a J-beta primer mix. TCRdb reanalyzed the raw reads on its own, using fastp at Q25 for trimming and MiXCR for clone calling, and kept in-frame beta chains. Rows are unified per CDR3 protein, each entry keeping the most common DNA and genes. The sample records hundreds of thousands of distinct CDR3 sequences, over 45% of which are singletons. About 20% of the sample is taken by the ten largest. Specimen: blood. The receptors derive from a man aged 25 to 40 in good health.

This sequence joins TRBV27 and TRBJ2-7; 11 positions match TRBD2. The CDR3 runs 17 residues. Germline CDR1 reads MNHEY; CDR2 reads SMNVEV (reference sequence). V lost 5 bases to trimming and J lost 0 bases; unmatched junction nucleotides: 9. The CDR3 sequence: CASSPGLAVMPSYEQYF. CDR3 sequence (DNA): TGTGCCAGCAGTCCGGGACTAGCGGTTATGCCCTCCTACGAGCAGTACTTC.

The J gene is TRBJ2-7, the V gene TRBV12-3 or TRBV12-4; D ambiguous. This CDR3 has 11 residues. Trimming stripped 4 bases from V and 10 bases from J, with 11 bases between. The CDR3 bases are TGTGCCAGCAGTTCCTCGGTGGGCCAGTACTTC. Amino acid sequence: CASSSSVGQYF.

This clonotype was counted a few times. CDR3 residues: CSAYDRLAGGTDTQYF. In DNA, the CDR3 is TGCAGTGCTTACGACCGACTAGCGGGGGGCACAGATACGCAGTATTTT. The rearrangement links TRBV20-1 to TRBJ2-3; 12 nucleotides agree with TRBD2. Germline lookup yields CDR1 DFQATT and CDR2 SNEGSKA (reference sequence). The CDR3 totals 16 residues. J gave up 1 base and V 5 bases, and 7 bases lay outside the gene matches.

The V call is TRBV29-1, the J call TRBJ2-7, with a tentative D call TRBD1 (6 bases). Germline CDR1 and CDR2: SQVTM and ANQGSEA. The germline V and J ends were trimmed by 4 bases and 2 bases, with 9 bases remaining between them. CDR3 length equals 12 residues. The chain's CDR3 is CSVARGPYEQYF. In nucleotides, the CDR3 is TGCAGCGTTGCCAGGGGACCCTACGAGCAGTACTTC.

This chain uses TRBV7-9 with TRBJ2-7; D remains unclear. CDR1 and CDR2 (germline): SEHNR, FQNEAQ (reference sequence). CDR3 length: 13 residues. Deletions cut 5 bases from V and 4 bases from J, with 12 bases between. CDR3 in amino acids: CASSPTTDYEQYF. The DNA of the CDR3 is TGTGCCAGCAGCCCAACCACAGATTACGAGCAGTACTTC.

In DNA, the CDR3 is TGCGCCAGCAGCCAAGAACACGCTAGCGGGAGTAGGACAGATACGCAGTATTTT. This gives the protein CASSQEHASGSRTDTQYF. The chain joins TRBV4-3 to TRBJ2-3, with 10 bases that match TRBD2. J was trimmed by 3 bases and V by 0 bases; bases with no gene match: 9. Per germline, CDR1 LGHNA and CDR2 YSLEER. The CDR3 runs 18 residues.

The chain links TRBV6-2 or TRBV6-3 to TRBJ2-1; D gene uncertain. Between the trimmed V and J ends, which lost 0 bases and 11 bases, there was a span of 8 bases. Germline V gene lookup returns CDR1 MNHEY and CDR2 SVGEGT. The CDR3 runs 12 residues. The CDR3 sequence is CASSYSVGKQFF. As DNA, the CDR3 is TGTGCCAGCAGTTACTCAGTGGGCAAGCAGTTCTTC.

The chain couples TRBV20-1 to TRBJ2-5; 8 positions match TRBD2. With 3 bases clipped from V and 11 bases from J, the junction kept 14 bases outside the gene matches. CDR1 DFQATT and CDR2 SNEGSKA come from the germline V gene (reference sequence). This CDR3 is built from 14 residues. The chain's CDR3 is CSASTGLVASEQYF. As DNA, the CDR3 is TGCAGTGCTAGCACGGGACTAGTAGCTTCTGAGCAGTACTTC.

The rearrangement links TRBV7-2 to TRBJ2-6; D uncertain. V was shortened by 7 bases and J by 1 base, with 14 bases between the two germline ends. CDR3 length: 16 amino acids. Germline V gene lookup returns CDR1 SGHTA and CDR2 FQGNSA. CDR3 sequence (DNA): TGTGCCAGCACCCCCTCGCGGCATTCTGGGGCCAACGTCCTGACTTTC. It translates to CASTPSRHSGANVLTF.

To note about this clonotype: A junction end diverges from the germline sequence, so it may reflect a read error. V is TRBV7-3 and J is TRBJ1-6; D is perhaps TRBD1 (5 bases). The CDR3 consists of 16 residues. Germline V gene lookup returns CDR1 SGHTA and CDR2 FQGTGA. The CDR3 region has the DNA TGTGCCAGCGGCTTAGAGGTAGCCAGGGCCAGATCACCCCTCCACTTT. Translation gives CASGLEVARARSPLHF. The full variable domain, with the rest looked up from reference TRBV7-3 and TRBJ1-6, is GAGVSQTPSNKVTEKGKYVELRCDPISGHTALYWYRQSLGQGPEFLIYFQGTGAADDSGLPNDRFFAVRPEGSVSTLKIQRTERGDSAVYLCASGLEVARARSPLHFGNGTRLTVT.

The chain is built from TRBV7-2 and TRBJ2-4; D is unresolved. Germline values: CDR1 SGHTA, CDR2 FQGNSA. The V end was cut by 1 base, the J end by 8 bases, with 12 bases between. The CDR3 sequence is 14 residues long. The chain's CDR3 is CASSLDGPLDIQYF. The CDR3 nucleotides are TGTGCCAGCAGCTTAGATGGGCCTCTGGACATTCAGTACTTC.

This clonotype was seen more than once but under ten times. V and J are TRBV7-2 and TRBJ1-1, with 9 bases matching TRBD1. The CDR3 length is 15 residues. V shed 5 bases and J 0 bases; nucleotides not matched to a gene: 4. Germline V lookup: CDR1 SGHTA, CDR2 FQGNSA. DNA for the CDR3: TGTGCCAGCAGCCCAGGACAGGGGATGAACACTGAAGCTTTCTTT. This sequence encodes CASSPGQGMNTEAFF.